These T cell receptor beta chains were read from a single sample in a study of cytomegalovirus exposure and HLA in healthy donors. Some clones are missing from TCRdb's copy, which holds only in-frame ones; the method was immunoSEQ multiplex PCR. The sample comprises 140,000 or so clones, around 84% of which are singletons, and 2% to 2.5% rests with the top ten. The source material was PBMCs. The receptors derive from a boy between 2 and 10 years old in good health and CMV-seronegative. Both conserved end residues are part of each CDR3. A D gene is named only where the DNA matches it firmly. Rows may omit the clone size; those that give it use once, few, many or a size class.

clone_size	j_call	v_call	d_call	cdr3_aa	cdr3_nt
NA	TRBJ1-5	TRBV4-1	NA	CASAMAEASNQPQHF	TGCGCCAGCGCCATGGCGGAAGCCAGCAATCAGCCCCAGCATTTT
NA	TRBJ2-2	TRBV5-1	NA	CASSFINANTGELFF	TGCGCCAGCAGCTTTATTAATGCGAACACCGGGGAGCTGTTTTTT
NA	TRBJ2-7	TRBV7-9	TRBD2	CASSAGRGAYEQYF	TGTGCCAGCAGCGCCGGGAGGGGGGCCTACGAGCAGTACTTC
few	TRBJ2-2	TRBV9	NA	CASSVAVTPNTGELFF	TGTGCCAGCAGCGTAGCTGTGACTCCGAACACCGGGGAGCTGTTTTTT
NA	TRBJ2-7	TRBV6-5	NA	CASRNDRDNSYEQYF	TGTGCCAGCAGAAATGACAGAGACAATTCCTACGAGCAGTACTTC
NA	TRBJ2-1	TRBV7-3	TRBD1	CASSLLRGQGRNEQFF	TGTGCCAGCAGCTTACTCCGGGGACAGGGACGTAATGAGCAGTTCTTC
NA	TRBJ2-7	TRBV5-4	TRBD1	CASSSLDRDPYEQYF	TGTGCCAGCAGCTCTTTGGACAGGGATCCCTACGAGCAGTACTTC
NA	TRBJ1-3	TRBV19	NA	CASSSWARSGNTIYF	TGTGCCAGTAGTTCCTGGGCCCGCTCTGGAAACACCATATATTTT
NA	TRBJ2-3	TRBV5-1	TRBD2	CASSLGRGASTDTQYF	TGCGCCAGCAGCTTGGGGCGGGGGGCCTCCACAGATACGCAGTATTTT
NA	TRBJ1-1	TRBV11-1	TRBD1	CASSLVGQGRTARAFF	TGTGCCAGCAGCTTAGTCGGACAGGGGCGGACGGCGAGAGCTTTCTTT
NA	TRBJ2-3	TRBV10-1	NA	CASSPNRQHTDTQYF	TGCGCCAGCAGCCCAAACCGACAACACACAGATACGCAGTATTTT
NA	TRBJ2-1	TRBV2	TRBD2	CASSRLAGDNEQFF	TGTGCCAGCAGTCGACTAGCGGGTGACAATGAGCAGTTCTTC
NA	TRBJ1-1	TRBV7-2	NA	CASSYIAGGPAAFF	TGTGCCAGCAGCTATATAGCGGGGGGGCCGGCAGCTTTCTTT
NA	TRBJ2-6	TRBV18	NA	CASSPKEFWANVLTF	TGTGCCAGCTCACCAAAGGAGTTTTGGGCCAACGTCCTGACTTTC
NA	TRBJ1-1	TRBV7-9	TRBD1	CASRILDRGNTEAFF	TGTGCCAGCAGGATACTGGACAGGGGGAACACTGAAGCTTTCTTT
NA	TRBJ2-1	TRBV19	TRBD2	CANLVAGRNRFF	TGTGCCAACCTGGTAGCGGGGAGGAACCGGTTCTTC
NA	TRBJ1-1	TRBV4-3	TRBD1	CASSSWDRGDGTEAFF	TGCGCCAGCAGCAGCTGGGACAGGGGGGACGGCACTGAAGCTTTCTTT
NA	TRBJ2-7	TRBV19	TRBD2	CASSAPGLAGEEQYF	TGTGCCAGTAGTGCCCCGGGACTAGCGGGTGAGGAGCAGTACTTC
NA	TRBJ2-1	TRBV30	TRBD2	CAWEGGTSGGPLYNEQFF	TGTGCCTGGGAGGGGGGGACTAGCGGGGGGCCTCTCTACAATGAGCAGTTCTTC
NA	TRBJ1-5	TRBV2	NA	CASSDIWRGGNQPQHF	TGTGCCAGCAGTGATATCTGGAGGGGAGGCAATCAGCCCCAGCATTTT
NA	TRBJ1-2	TRBV5-6	NA	CASSLAGGGPSTF	TGTGCCAGCAGCTTGGCCGGCGGAGGCCCTTCCACCTTC
NA	TRBJ2-7	TRBV5-5	NA	CASSFGSGAHEQYF	TGTGCCAGCAGCTTCGGGTCAGGGGCCCACGAGCAGTACTTC
few	TRBJ2-1	TRBV6-1	TRBD2	CASSGWDYRLDNEQFF	TGTGCCAGCAGTGGATGGGACTACCGCCTTGACAATGAGCAGTTCTTC
NA	TRBJ1-1	TRBV5-4	NA	CASSLAGRNTEAFF	TGTGCCAGCAGCTTGGCCGGGAGGAACACTGAAGCTTTCTTT
NA	TRBJ2-3	TRBV25-1	NA	CASSDPRADTQYF	TGTGCCAGCAGTGACCCACGGGCAGATACGCAGTATTTT
NA	TRBJ1-2	TRBV7-2	NA	CASSLDRAVSYGYTF	TGTGCCAGCAGCTTAGACAGGGCGGTGTCTTATGGCTACACCTTC
NA	TRBJ1-3	TRBV6-5	NA	CASSYSDTGGNTIYF	TGTGCCAGCAGTTACTCGGACACAGGAGGAAACACCATATATTTT
NA	TRBJ2-7	TRBV4-1	TRBD2	CASSSQEATRLAGPLKQYF	TGCGCCAGCAGCAGCCAAGAAGCCACTAGACTAGCGGGACCTCTTAAGCAGTACTTC
once	TRBJ2-3	TRBV2	TRBD2	CASRKEREAGTDTQYF	TGTGCCAGCAGGAAGGAGCGGGAGGCCGGCACAGATACGCAGTATTTT
NA	TRBJ1-2	TRBV27	TRBD1	CASSPGQGFANGYTF	TGTGCCAGCAGTCCAGGACAGGGCTTCGCTAATGGCTACACCTTC
NA	TRBJ1-2	TRBV28	NA	CASSLARGTSYYGYTF	TGTGCCAGCAGTTTAGCGAGGGGGACATCATACTATGGCTACACCTTC
NA	TRBJ1-2	TRBV7-2	NA	CASSSRLISHWGYTF	TGTGCCAGCAGCAGTCGACTTATATCGCACTGGGGCTACACCTTC
NA	TRBJ1-2	TRBV27	TRBD1	CASGETGRGGYTF	TGTGCCAGCGGGGAGACAGGGAGAGGTGGCTACACCTTC
NA	TRBJ2-7	TRBV27	NA	CASSLVRGGEQYF	TGTGCCAGCAGTTTGGTTAGAGGAGGCGAGCAGTACTTC
NA	TRBJ1-3	TRBV27	TRBD1	CASSLSGTGHSSGNTIYF	TGTGCCAGCAGTTTATCAGGGACAGGGCACTCAAGTGGAAACACCATATATTTT
NA	TRBJ1-5	TRBV7-9	NA	CASSPMTGNQPQHF	TGTGCCAGCAGCCCAATGACAGGCAATCAGCCCCAGCATTTT
NA	TRBJ1-6	TRBV27	NA	CASSSLRAPNSPLHF	TGTGCCAGCAGCTCACTGAGGGCCCCTAATTCACCCCTCCACTTT
NA	TRBJ1-5	TRBV27	NA	CASSLVGHPYQPQHF	TGTGCCAGCAGTTTGGTGGGGCACCCCTATCAGCCCCAGCATTTT
NA	TRBJ2-7	TRBV7-3	NA	CASSFGRGLDYEQYF	TGTGCCAGCAGCTTCGGGCGGGGGCTTGACTACGAGCAGTACTTC
NA	TRBJ1-3	TRBV12-5	NA	CASGTDHGWNTIYF	TGTGCTAGTGGTACAGACCACGGATGGAACACCATATATTTT
NA	TRBJ1-5	TRBV6-5	TRBD1	CASIDRASNQPQHF	TGTGCCAGCATAGACAGGGCTAGCAATCAGCCCCAGCATTTT
once	TRBJ1-2	TRBV25-1	NA	CASSDNTSRDRVHTF	TGTGCCAGCAGTGACAACACCTCCAGGGATCGCGTCCACACCTTC
NA	TRBJ2-7	TRBV9	TRBD1	CASSVEGTAYEQYF	TGTGCCAGCAGCGTAGAAGGGACAGCCTACGAGCAGTACTTC